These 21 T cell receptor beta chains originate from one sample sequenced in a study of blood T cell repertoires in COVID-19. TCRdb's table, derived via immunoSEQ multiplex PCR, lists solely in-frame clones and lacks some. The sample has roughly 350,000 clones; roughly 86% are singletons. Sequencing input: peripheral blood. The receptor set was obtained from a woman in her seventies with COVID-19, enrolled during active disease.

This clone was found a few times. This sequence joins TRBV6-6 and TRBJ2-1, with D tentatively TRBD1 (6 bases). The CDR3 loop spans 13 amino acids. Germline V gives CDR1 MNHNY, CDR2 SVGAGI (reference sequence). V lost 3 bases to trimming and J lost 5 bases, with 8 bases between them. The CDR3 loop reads CASSYQGHNEQFF. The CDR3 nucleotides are TGTGCCAGCAGTTATCAGGGGCACAATGAGCAGTTCTTC.

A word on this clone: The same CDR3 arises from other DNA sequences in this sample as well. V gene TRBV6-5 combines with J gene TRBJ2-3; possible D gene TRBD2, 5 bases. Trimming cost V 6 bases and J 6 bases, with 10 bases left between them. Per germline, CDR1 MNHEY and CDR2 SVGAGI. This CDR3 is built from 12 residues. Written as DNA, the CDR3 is TGTGCCAGCAGCTTGGGCGGGGATACGCAGTATTTT. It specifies CASSLGGDTQYF.

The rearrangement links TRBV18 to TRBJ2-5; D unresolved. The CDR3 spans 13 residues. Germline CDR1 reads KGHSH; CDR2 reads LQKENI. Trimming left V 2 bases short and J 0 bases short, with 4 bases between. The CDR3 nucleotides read TGTGCCAGCTCACCAGCGTACCAAGAGACCCAGTACTTC. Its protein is CASSPAYQETQYF.

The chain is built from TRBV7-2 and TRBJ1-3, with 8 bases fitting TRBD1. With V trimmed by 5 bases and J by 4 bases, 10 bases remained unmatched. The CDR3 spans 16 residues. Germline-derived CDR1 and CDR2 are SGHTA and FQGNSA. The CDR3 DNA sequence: TGTGCCAGCAGCGTAGGTGGACAGGGTTCGGGAAACACCATATATTTT. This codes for CASSVGGQGSGNTIYF.

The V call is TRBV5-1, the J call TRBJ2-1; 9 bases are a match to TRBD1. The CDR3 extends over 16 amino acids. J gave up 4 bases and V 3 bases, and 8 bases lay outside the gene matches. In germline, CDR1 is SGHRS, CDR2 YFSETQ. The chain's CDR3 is CASSSQTGGGYNEQFF. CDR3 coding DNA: TGCGCCAGCAGCTCACAGACAGGGGGTGGTTACAATGAGCAGTTCTTC.

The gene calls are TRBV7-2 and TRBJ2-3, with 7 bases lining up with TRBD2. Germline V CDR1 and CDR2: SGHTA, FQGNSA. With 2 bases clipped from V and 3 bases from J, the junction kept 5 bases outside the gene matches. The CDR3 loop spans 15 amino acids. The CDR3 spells CASSLSGGRTDTQYF. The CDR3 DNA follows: TGTGCCAGCAGCTTATCCGGGGGGAGGACAGATACGCAGTATTTT.

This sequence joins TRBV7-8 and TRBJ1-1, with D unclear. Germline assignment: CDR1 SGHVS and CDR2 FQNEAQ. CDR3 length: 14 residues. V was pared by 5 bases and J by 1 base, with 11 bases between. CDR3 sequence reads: CASSPQTPNTEAFF. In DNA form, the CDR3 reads TGTGCCAGCAGCCCCCAGACACCGAACACTGAAGCTTTCTTT.

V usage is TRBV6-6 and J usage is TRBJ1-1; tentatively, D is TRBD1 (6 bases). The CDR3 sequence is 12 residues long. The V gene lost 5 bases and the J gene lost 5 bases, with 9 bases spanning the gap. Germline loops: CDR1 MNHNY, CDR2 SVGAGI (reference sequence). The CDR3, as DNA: TGTGCCAGCAGTCCGGACAGAACTGAAGCTTTCTTT. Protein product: CASSPDRTEAFF.

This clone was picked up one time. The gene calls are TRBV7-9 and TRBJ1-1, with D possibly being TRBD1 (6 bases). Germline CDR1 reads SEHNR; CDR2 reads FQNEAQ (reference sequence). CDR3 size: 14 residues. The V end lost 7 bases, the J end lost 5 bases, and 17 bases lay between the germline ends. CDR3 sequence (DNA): TGTGCCAGCAATGACCTTGACCAGGGGACTGAAGCTTTCTTT. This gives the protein CASNDLDQGTEAFF.

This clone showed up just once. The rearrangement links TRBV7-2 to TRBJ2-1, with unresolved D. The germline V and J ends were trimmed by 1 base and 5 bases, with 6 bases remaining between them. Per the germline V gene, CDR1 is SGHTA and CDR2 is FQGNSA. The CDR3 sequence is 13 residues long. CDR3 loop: CASSLGSHNEQFF. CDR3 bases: TGTGCCAGCAGCTTAGGTTCTCACAATGAGCAGTTCTTC.

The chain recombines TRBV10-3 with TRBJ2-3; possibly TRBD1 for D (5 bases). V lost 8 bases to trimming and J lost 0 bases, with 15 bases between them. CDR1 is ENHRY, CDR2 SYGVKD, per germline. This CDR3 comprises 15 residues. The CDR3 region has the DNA TGTGCCATCCACCCAGGGATTACTAGCACAGATACGCAGTATTTT. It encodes CAIHPGITSTDTQYF.

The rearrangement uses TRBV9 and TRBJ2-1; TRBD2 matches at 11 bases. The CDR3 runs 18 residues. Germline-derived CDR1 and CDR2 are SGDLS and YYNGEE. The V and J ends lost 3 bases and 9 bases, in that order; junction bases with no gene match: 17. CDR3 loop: CASSDELAGAPLEAEQFF. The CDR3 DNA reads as TGTGCCAGCAGCGATGAACTAGCGGGGGCACCCCTAGAGGCTGAGCAGTTCTTC.

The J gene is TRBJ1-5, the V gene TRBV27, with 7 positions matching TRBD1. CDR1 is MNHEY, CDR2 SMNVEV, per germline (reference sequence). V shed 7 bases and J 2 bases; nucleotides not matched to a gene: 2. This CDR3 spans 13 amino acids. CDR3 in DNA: TGTGCCAGCAAAGGGGGCGGCAATCAGCCCCAGCATTTT. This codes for CASKGGGNQPQHF.

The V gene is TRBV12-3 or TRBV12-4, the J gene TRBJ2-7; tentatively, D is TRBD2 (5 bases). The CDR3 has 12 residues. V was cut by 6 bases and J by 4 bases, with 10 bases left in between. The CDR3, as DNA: TGTGCCAGCAGCCCGGGGATTTACGAGCAGTACTTC. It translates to CASSPGIYEQYF.

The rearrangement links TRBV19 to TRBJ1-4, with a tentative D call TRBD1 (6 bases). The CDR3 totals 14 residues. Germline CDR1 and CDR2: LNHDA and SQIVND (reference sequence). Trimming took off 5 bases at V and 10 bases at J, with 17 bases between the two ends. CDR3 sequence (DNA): TGTGCCAGTAGTTCACAGGGTAACATGGGAAAACTGTTTTTT. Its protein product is CASSSQGNMGKLFF.

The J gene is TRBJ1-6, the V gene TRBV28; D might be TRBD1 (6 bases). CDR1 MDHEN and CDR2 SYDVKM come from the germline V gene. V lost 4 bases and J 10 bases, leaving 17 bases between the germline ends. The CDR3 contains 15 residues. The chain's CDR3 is CASSSGRGAGSPLHF. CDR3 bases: TGTGCCAGCAGTTCGGGTCGGGGGGCCGGATCACCCCTCCACTTT.

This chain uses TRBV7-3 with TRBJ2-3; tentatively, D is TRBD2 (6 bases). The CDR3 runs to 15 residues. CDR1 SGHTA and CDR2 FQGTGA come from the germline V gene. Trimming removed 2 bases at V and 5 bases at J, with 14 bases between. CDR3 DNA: TGTGCCAGCAGCTTAGCCGGGGGAGCGGTAGATACGCAGTATTTT. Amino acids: CASSLAGGAVDTQYF.

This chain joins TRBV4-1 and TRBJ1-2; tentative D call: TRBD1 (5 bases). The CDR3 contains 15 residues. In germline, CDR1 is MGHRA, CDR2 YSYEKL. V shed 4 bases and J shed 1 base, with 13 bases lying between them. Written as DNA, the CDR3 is TGCGCCAGCAGCCCTTCGGACGGACATAACTATGGCTACACCTTC. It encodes CASSPSDGHNYGYTF.

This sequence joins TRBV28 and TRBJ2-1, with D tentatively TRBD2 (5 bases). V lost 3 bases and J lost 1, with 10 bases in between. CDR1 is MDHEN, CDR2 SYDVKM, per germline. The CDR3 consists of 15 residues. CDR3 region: CASSFYPGSYNEQFF. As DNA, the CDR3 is TGTGCCAGCAGTTTTTATCCGGGATCCTACAATGAGCAGTTCTTC. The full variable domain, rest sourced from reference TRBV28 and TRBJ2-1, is DVKVTQSSRYLVKRTGEKVFLECVQDMDHENMFWYRQDPGLGLRLIYFSYDVKMKEKGDIPEGYSVSREKKERFSLILESASTNQTSMYLCASSFYPGSYNEQFFGPGTRLTVL.

The CDR3 sequence: CASSLGLQGDEAFF. The CDR3 DNA follows: TGCGCCAGCAGCTTGGGGTTACAGGGAGATGAAGCTTTCTTT. The V call is TRBV5-1, the J call TRBJ1-1; a weak D match, TRBD1 (6 bases). CDR3 length equals 14 residues. V was pared by 0 bases and J by 7 bases, with 13 bases between. The germline V gene encodes CDR1 SGHRS and CDR2 YFSETQ.

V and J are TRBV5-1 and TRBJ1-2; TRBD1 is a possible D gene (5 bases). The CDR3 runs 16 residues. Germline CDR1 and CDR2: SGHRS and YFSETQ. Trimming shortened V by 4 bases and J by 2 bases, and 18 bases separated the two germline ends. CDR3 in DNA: TGCGCCAGCAGCCCCGGTCCGGGGGAGGTCAACTATGGCTACACCTTC. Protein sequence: CASSPGPGEVNYGYTF.